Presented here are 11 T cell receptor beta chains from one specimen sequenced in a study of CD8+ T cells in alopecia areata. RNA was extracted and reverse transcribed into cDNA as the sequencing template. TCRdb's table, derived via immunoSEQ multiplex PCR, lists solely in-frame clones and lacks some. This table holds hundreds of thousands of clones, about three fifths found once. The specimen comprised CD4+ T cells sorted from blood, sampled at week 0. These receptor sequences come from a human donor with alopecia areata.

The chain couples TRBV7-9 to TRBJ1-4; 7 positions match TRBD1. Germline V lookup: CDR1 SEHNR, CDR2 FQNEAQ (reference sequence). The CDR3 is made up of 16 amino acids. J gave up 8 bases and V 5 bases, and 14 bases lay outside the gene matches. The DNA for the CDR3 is TGTGCCAGCAGCAACCCCGATGGAGGGGGCCGGGAAAAACTGTTTTTT. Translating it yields CASSNPDGGGREKLFF.

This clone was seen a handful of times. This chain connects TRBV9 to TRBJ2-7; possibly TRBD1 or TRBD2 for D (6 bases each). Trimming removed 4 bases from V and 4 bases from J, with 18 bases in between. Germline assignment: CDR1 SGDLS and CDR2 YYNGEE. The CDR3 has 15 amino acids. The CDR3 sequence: CASSPRGVWGYEQYF. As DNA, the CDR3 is TGTGCCAGCAGCCCGAGGGGGGTCTGGGGATACGAGCAGTACTTC.

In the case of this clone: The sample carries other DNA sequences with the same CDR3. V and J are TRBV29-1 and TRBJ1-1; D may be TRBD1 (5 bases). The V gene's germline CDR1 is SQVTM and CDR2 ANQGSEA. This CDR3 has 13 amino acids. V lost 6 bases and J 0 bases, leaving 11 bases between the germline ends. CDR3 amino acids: CSVQGVLNTEAFF. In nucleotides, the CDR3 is TGCAGCGTCCAAGGGGTATTGAACACTGAAGCTTTCTTT.

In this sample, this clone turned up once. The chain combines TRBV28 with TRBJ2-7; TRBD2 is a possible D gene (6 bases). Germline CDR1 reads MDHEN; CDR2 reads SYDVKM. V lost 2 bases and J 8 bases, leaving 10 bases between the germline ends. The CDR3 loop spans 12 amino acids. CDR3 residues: CASSLGGAKQYF. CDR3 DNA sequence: TGTGCCAGCAGTTTAGGCGGGGCCAAGCAGTACTTC.

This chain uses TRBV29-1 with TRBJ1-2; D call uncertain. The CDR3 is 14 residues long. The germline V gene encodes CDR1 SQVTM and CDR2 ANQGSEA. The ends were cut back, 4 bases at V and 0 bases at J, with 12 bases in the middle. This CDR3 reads CSVVSGFANYGYTF. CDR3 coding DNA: TGCAGCGTTGTGTCGGGGTTCGCTAACTATGGCTACACCTTC.

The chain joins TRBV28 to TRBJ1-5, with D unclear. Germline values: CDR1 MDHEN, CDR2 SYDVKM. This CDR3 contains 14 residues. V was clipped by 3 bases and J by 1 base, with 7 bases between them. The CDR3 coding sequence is TGTGCCAGCAGTTTGGTACGAAGCAATCAGCCCCAGCATTTT. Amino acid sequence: CASSLVRSNQPQHF.

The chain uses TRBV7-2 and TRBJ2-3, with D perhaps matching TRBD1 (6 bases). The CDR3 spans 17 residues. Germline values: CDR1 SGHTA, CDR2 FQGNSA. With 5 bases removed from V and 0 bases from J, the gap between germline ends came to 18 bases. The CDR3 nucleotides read TGTGCCAGCAGCGCCGGGTACAGGGTATCTAGCACAGATACGCAGTATTTT. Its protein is CASSAGYRVSSTDTQYF.

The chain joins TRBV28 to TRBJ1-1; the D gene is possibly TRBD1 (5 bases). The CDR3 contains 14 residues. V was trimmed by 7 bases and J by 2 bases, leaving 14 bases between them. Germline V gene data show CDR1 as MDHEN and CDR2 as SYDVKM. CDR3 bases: TGTGCCAGCAATGAGGACAAGTTCAACACTGAAGCTTTCTTT. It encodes CASNEDKFNTEAFF.

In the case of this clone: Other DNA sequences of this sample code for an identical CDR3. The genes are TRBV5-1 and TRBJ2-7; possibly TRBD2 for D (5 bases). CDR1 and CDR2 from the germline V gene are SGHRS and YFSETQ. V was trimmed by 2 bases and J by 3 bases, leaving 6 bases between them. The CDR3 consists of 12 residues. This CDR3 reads CASSFTSYEQYF. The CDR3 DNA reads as TGCGCCAGCAGCTTTACTAGCTACGAGCAGTACTTC.

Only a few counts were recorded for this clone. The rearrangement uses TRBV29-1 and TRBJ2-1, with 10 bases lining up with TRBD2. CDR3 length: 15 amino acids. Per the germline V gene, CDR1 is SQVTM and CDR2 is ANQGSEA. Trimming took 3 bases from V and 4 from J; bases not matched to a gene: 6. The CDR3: CSVESSGGQYNEQFF. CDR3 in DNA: TGCAGCGTTGAGTCTAGCGGGGGCCAATACAATGAGCAGTTCTTC.

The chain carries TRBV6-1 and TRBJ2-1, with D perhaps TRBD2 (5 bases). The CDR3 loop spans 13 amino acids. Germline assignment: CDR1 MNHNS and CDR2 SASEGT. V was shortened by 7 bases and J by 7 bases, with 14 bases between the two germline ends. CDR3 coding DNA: TGTGCCAGCATTAAGGCGGGCGGTAATGAGCAGTTCTTC. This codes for CASIKAGGNEQFF.